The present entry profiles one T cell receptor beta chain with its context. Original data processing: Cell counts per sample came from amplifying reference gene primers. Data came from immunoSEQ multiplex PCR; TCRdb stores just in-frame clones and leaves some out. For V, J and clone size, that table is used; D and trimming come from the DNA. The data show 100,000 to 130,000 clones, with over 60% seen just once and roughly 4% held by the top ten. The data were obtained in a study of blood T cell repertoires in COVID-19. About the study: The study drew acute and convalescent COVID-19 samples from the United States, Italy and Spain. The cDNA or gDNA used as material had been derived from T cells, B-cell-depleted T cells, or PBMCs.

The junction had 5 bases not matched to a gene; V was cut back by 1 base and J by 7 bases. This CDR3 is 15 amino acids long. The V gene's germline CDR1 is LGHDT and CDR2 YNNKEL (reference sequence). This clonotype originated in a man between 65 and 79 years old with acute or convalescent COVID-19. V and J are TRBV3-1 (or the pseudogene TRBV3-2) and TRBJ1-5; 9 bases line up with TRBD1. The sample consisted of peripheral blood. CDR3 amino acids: CASSQGTGEVQPQHF. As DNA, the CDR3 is TGTGCCAGCAGCCAAGGGACAGGGGAAGTGCAGCCCCAGCATTTT.